The rows below give T cell receptor beta chains drawn from one sample of a study of cytomegalovirus exposure and HLA in healthy donors. This table comes from immunoSEQ multiplex PCR, and its TCRdb copy is limited to in-frame clones, with some not included. The table records about 110,000 clones, about 84% of them present only once. The specimen was PBMCs. The receptors were gathered from a young man in good health and CMV-seronegative. Each CDR3 is given with its conserved first and last residue. The order of the fields is D gene, J gene, V gene, CDR3 protein, CDR3 DNA. A D gene is named only where the DNA matches it firmly.

- TRBJ2-1 TRBV7-2 CASSLVTGRREQFF TGTGCCAGCAGCTTAGTTACCGGGAGACGAGAGCAGTTCTTC
TRBD1 TRBJ1-2 TRBV7-9 CASSSPGRQGSGYTF TGTGCCAGCAGCTCCCCAGGTCGACAGGGAAGTGGCTACACCTTC
TRBD2 TRBJ2-7 TRBV4-2 CASSQGVGGGGEQYF TGTGCCAGCAGCCAAGGAGTGGGTGGCGGGGGGGAGCAGTACTTC
- TRBJ2-3 TRBV6-1 CASHAGDTDTQYF TGTGCCAGCCACGCAGGGGACACAGATACGCAGTATTTT
- TRBJ1-2 TRBV7-2 CASSLVPPARQTYGYTF TGTGCCAGCAGCTTAGTCCCGCCCGCCCGACAGACTTATGGCTACACCTTC
TRBD1 TRBJ2-5 TRBV28 CASRETGQGKKTQYF TGTGCCAGCAGAGAAACGGGACAGGGTAAAAAGACCCAGTACTTC
- TRBJ2-7 TRBV28 CANSLRTKFVNEQYF TGTGCCAACAGTTTACGGACAAAGTTCGTGAACGAGCAGTACTTC
- TRBJ2-7 TRBV5-6 CASSPGVGEQYF TGTGCCAGCAGCCCCGGGGTTGGGGAGCAGTACTTC
TRBD2 TRBJ2-7 TRBV6-1 CASGPRSGVPYEQYF TGTGCCAGCGGGCCACGGAGCGGGGTTCCCTACGAGCAGTACTTC
- TRBJ2-7 TRBV29-1 CSVVVGDSATYEQYF TGCAGCGTTGTTGTCGGGGACTCTGCAACCTACGAGCAGTACTTC
TRBD1 TRBJ1-5 TRBV13 CASGSGTGDYSSNQPQHF TGTGCCAGCGGCTCCGGGACAGGGGACTACTCTAGCAATCAGCCCCAGCATTTT
- TRBJ1-4 TRBV5-6 CASSLGLVGSDEKLFF TGTGCCAGCAGCTTGGGCCTAGTAGGTTCGGATGAAAAACTGTTTTTT
- TRBJ2-1 TRBV5-1 CASSLLSSAYNEQFF TGCGCCAGCAGCTTGTTATCTAGCGCGTACAATGAGCAGTTCTTC
TRBD2 TRBJ2-3 TRBV19 CASSTPGGVTQYF TGTGCCAGTAGTACCCCGGGAGGAGTGACGCAGTATTTT
- TRBJ2-7 TRBV7-2 CASSLAGSGYEQYF TGTGCCAGCAGCTTAGCGGGTAGCGGCTACGAGCAGTACTTC
TRBD2 TRBJ2-7 TRBV7-8 CASSLGLAGVGEQYF TGTGCCAGCAGCTTGGGACTAGCGGGAGTGGGCGAGCAGTACTTC
TRBD1 TRBJ1-2 TRBV5-1 CASGTVYGYTF TGCGCCAGCGGGACAGTCTATGGCTACACCTTC